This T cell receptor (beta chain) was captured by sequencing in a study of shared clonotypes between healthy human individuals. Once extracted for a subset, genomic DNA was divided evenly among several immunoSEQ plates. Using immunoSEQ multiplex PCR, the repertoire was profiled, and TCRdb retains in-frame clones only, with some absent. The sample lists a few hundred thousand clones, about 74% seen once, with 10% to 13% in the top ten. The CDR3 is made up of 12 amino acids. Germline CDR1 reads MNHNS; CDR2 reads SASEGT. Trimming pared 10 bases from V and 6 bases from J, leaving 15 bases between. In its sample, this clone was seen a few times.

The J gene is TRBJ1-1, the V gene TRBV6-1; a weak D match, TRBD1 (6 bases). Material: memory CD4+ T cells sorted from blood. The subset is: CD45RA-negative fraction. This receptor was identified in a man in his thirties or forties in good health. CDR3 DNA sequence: TGTGCCACGGGTAGGGGGTTGGCTGAAGCTTTCTTT. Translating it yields CATGRGLAEAFF.